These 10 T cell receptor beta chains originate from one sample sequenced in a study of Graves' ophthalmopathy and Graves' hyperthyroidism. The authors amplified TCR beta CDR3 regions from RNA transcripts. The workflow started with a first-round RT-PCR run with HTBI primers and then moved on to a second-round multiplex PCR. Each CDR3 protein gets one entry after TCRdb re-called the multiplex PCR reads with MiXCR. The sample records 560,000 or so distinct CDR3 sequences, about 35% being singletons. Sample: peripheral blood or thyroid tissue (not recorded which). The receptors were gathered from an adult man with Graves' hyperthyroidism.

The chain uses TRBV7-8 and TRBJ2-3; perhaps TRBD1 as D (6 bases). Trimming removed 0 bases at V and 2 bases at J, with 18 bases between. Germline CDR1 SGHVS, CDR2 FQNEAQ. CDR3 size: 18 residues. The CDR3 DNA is TGTGCCAGCAGCTTAGCGTTCGTACTGACAGGCCCCACAGATACGCAGTATTTT. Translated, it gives CASSLAFVLTGPTDTQYF.

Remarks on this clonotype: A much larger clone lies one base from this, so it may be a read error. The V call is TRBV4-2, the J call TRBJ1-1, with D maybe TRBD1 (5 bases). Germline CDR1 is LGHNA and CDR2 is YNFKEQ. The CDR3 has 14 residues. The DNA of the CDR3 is TGTGCCGGCAGCCGCGGGACTGTGAGCACTGAAGCTTTCTTT. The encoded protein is CAGSRGTVSTEAFF.

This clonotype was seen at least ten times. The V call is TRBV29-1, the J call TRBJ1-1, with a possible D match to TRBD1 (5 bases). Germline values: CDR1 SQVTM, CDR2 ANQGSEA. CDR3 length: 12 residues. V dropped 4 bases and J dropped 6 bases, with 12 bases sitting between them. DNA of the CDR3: TGCAGCGTTGTTTGGGGGGGTGCTGAAGCTTTCTTT. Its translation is CSVVWGGAEAFF. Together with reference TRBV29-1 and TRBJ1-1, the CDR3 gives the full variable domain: SAVISQKPSRDICQRGTSLTIQCQVDSQVTMMFWYRQQPGQSLTLIATANQGSEATYESGFVIDKFPISRPNLTFSTLTVSNMSPEDSSIYLCSVVWGGAEAFFGQGTRLTVV.

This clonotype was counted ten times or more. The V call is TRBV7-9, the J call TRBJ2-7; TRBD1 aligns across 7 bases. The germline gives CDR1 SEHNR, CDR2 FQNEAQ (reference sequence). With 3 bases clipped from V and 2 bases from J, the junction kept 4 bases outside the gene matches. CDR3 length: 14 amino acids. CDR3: CASSFRDRPYEQYF. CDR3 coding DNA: TGTGCCAGCAGCTTCCGGGACAGACCCTACGAGCAGTACTTC.

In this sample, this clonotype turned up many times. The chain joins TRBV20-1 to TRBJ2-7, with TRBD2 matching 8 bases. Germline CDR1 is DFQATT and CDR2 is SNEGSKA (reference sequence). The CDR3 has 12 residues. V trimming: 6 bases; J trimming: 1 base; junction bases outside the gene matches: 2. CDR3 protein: CSAERGSYEQYF. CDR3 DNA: TGCAGTGCCGAGCGGGGGTCCTACGAGCAGTACTTC.

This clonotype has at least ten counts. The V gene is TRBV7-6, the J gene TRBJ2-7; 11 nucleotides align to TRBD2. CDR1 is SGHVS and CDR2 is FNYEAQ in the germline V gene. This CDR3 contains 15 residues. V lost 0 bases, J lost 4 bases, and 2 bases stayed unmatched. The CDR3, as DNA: TGTGCCAGCAGCTTAGCTAGCGGGAGGGAGTACGAGCAGTACTTC. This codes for CASSLASGREYEQYF.

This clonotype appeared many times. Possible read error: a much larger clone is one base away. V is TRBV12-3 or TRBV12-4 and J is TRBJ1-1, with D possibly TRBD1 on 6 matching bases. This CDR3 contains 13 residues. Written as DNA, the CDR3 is TGTGCCAGCAGCTTAGGGGGGATCACTGAAGCTTTCTTT. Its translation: CASSLGGITEAFF.

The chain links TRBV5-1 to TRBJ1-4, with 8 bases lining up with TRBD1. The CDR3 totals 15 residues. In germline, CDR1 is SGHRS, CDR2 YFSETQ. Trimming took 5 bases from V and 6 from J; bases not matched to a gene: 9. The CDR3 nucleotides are TGCGCCAGCAGATTTCGGACAGGGCTGGATGAAAAACTGTTTTTT. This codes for CASRFRTGLDEKLFF. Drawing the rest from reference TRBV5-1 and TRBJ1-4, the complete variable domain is KAGVTQTPRYLIKTRGQQVTLSCSPISGHRSVSWYQQTPGQGLQFLFEYFSETQRNKGNFPGRFSGRQFSNSRSEMNVSTLELGDSALYLCASRFRTGLDEKLFFGSGTQLSVL.

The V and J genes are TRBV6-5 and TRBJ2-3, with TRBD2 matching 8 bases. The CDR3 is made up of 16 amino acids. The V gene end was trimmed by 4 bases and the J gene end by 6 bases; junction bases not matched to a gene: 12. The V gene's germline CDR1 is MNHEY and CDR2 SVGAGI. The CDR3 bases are TGTGCCAGCAGTTCTACGGGACTAGAATCTTCCGATACGCAGTATTTT. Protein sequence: CASSSTGLESSDTQYF.

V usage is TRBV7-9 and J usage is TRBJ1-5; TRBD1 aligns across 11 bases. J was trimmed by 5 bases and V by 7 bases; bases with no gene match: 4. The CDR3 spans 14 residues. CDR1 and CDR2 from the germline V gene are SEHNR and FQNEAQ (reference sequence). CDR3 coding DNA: TGTGCCAGCAACTTGGGACAGGGGGATCAGCCCCAGCATTTT. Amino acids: CASNLGQGDQPQHF. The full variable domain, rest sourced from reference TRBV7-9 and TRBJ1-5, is DTGVSQNPRHKITKRGQNVTFRCDPISEHNRLYWYRQTLGQGPEFLTYFQNEAQLEKSRLLSDRFSAERPKGSFSTLEIQRTEQGDSAMYLCASNLGQGDQPQHFGDGTRLSIL.